The entry that follows covers one T cell receptor beta chain sequence. This specimen comes from a study of shared clonotypes between healthy human individuals. The method was immunoSEQ multiplex PCR; TCRdb's version includes in-frame clones alone and lacks a portion of them. Of some 2,000,000 clones detected, 85% to 95% appear once; the ten largest clones hold around 0.13%. The sample was naive CD4+ T cells sorted from blood. The subset is: CD45RA+ positively selected. This clonotype originated in a man in his late teens or twenties in good health.

The CDR3 nucleotides read TGTGCCAGCAGTTTATACCGCCTCGGCTACACCTTC. Translating gives CASSLYRLGYTF. The chain carries TRBV28 and TRBJ1-2; D is unresolved. The CDR3 consists of 12 residues. Germline-derived CDR1 and CDR2 are MDHEN and SYDVKM. Trimming stripped 1 base from V and 8 bases from J, with 8 bases between.